This record looks at one TCR beta chain sequence and its context. Antigen specificity is unknown. This sample stems from a study of T cells after yellow fever vaccination. Notes on the study in general: In FACS-sorted repertoires, abundant clonotypes from the bulk population could appear as contaminants. Post-booster repertoires contained most primary-vaccination clones again (about 96% CD4, 85% to 90% CD8). The secondary response peaked faster, at day 5 versus 15, but was weaker.

Trimming shortened V by 5 bases and J by 2 bases, and 13 bases separated the two germline ends. CDR3 size: 14 residues. Germline V CDR1 and CDR2: KGHSH, LQKENI. Universal primer sites and UMIs were introduced during 5'RACE template-switching synthesis of TCR cDNA. Each CDR3 protein is one row after TCRdb ran MiXCR on the 5' RACE reads. This sample yields more than 120,000 distinct CDR3 sequences, of which around 7.7% are seen a single time; 0.55% to 0.9% belongs to the top ten. The specimen was CD4+ T cells sorted from PBMCs, collected 5 days after the yellow fever booster vaccination. This TCR came from a man aged 25 to 40 who received the YFV17D yellow fever vaccine. The rearrangement uses TRBV18 and TRBJ2-7; D may be TRBD1 (6 bases). The CDR3 DNA follows: TGTGCCAGCTCAACACGGACAGCCCCCTACGAGCAGTACTTC. Translation: CASSTRTAPYEQYF.